Below are 27 T cell receptor beta chains sequenced from a single sample in a study of T cells after yellow fever vaccination (dated by TCRdb to about 2019). The receptor library was made with 5' RACE. Sequenced on an Illumina NovaSeq 6000. TCRdb handled the public reads itself, with Q25 trimming in fastp and clone calling in MiXCR, and kept productive beta chains. Every entry covers one CDR3 protein and lists the most common genes and DNA from its rows. Present in this sample are more than 300,000 distinct CDR3 sequences, approximately 12% of which were seen just once. The top ten constitute less than 3.5% of the sample. The label giving this sample's treatment or condition can be read as: live attenuated yellow fever vaccine strain. This specimen consisted of CD4+ T cells sorted from PBMCs, obtained 45 days after the yellow fever booster vaccination. The receptors were gathered from a man younger than 35 who received the YFV17D yellow fever vaccine.

The chain recombines TRBV6-2 or TRBV6-3 with TRBJ2-2; D gene uncertain. V was shortened by 5 bases and J by 9 bases, with 10 bases between the two germline ends. This CDR3 spans 12 amino acids. Germline V gene data show CDR1 as MNHEY and CDR2 as SVGEGT. CDR3 region: CASSPPVRELFF. Here the CDR3 DNA reads TGTGCCAGCAGTCCCCCGGTTCGGGAGCTGTTTTTT.

This clonotype showed up just a few times. The chain employs TRBV29-1 and TRBJ2-5, with TRBD2 matching 7 bases. Germline V CDR1 and CDR2: SQVTM, ANQGSEA. Unmatched junction bases numbered 2, after V lost 7 bases and J lost 3 bases. There are 11 residues in the CDR3. CDR3 in amino acids: CSAGLEETQYF. The CDR3 DNA reads TGCAGCGCCGGACTAGAAGAGACCCAGTACTTC.

This clonotype was recorded a few times. The chain has TRBV19 and TRBJ2-6, with D perhaps being TRBD1 or TRBD2 (5 bases each). The CDR3 is made up of 16 amino acids. Germline V gene sequence: CDR1 LNHDA, CDR2 SQIVND (reference sequence). Trimming cost V 4 bases and J 0 bases, with 10 bases left between them. The CDR3 sequence is CASSRGTDSGANVLTF. CDR3 DNA: TGTGCCAGTAGTAGGGGGACGGACTCTGGGGCCAACGTCCTGACTTTC.

This clonotype was counted many times. The chain employs TRBV5-1 and TRBJ2-3, with D unclear. The CDR3 has 13 residues. V lost 3 bases, J lost 0 bases, and 5 bases lay in between. Germline assignment: CDR1 SGHRS and CDR2 YFSETQ. The CDR3 DNA is TGCGCCAGCAGCTCGGACAGCACAGATACGCAGTATTTT. Translated: CASSSDSTDTQYF.

The chain combines TRBV3-1 with TRBJ2-5, with D possibly being TRBD2 (6 bases). CDR3 length: 14 amino acids. Trimming shortened V by 2 bases and J by 1 base, and 8 bases separated the two germline ends. Germline V CDR1 and CDR2: LGHDT, YNNKEL (reference sequence). The chain's CDR3 is CASSQRRGQETQYF. In DNA form, the CDR3 reads TGTGCCAGCAGCCAACGGAGGGGCCAAGAGACCCAGTACTTC.

The V and J genes are TRBV18 and TRBJ1-1; tentative D call: TRBD1 (6 bases). Trimming removed 5 bases at V and 5 bases at J, with 15 bases between. The CDR3 loop spans 14 amino acids. Germline CDR1 and CDR2: KGHSH and LQKENI. For the CDR3, the DNA is TGTGCCAGCTCAAACAACAGGGATGTAACTGAAGCTTTCTTT. This translates into CASSNNRDVTEAFF.

V gene TRBV9 combines with J gene TRBJ2-1; D may be TRBD1 or TRBD2 (6 bases each). The germline V gene encodes CDR1 SGDLS and CDR2 YYNGEE. The V end lost 4 bases, the J end lost 1 base, and 21 bases lay between the germline ends. The CDR3 consists of 18 residues. CDR3 residues: CASSPRGGTRDSYNEQFF. The CDR3 DNA is TGTGCCAGCAGCCCCCGAGGGGGGACACGAGATTCCTACAATGAGCAGTTCTTC.

The J gene is TRBJ2-7, the V gene TRBV27; D may be TRBD2 (5 bases). CDR1 is MNHEY, CDR2 SMNVEV, per germline (reference sequence). The CDR3 runs to 15 residues. V was clipped by 2 bases and J by 3 bases, with 14 bases between them. This CDR3 reads CASSLGGLLRYEQYF. CDR3 bases: TGTGCCAGCAGTTTAGGAGGTCTTCTCCGCTACGAGCAGTACTTC.

The rearrangement links TRBV5-6 to TRBJ2-3; D is possibly TRBD1 (6 bases). The CDR3 runs to 18 residues. CDR1 is SGHDT and CDR2 is YYEEEE in the germline V gene. Trimming removed 3 bases at V and 2 bases at J, with 22 bases between. The CDR3 spells CASSWPRRGYSFTDTQYF. Written as DNA, the CDR3 is TGTGCCAGCAGCTGGCCCCGCAGGGGTTACTCTTTCACAGATACGCAGTATTTT.

This clonotype has more than one count but fewer than ten. The rearrangement uses TRBV5-1 and TRBJ1-4; D call uncertain. Germline V gene data show CDR1 as SGHRS and CDR2 as YFSETQ. Between the trimmed V and J ends, which lost 1 base and 8 bases, there was a span of 9 bases. This CDR3 is 13 amino acids long. CDR3 in amino acids: CASSLWPREKLFF. CDR3 DNA: TGCGCCAGCAGCTTGTGGCCACGGGAAAAACTGTTTTTT.

V usage is TRBV29-1 and J usage is TRBJ1-1; no reliable D call. Trimming left V 5 bases short and J 1 base short, with 8 bases between. Germline assignment: CDR1 SQVTM and CDR2 ANQGSEA. CDR3 length equals 12 residues. Here the CDR3 reads CSVRIWNTEAFF. The DNA of the CDR3 is TGCAGCGTTAGGATTTGGAACACTGAAGCTTTCTTT.

In this sample, this clonotype turned up a few times. This rearrangement joins TRBV20-1 to TRBJ2-1; TRBD1 is a possible D gene (5 bases). Trimming took off 3 bases at V and 9 bases at J, with 15 bases between the two ends. The length of the CDR3 is 13 residues. Germline CDR1 reads DFQATT; CDR2 reads SNEGSKA (reference sequence). In nucleotides, the CDR3 is TGCAGTGCTAGTCTGGCAGGGCTCAGTGAGCAGTTCTTC. Translation gives CSASLAGLSEQFF.

The V gene is TRBV20-1, the J gene TRBJ1-1; D not certain. V dropped 0 bases and J dropped 3 bases, with 5 bases sitting between them. The CDR3 is 12 residues long. Germline assignment: CDR1 DFQATT and CDR2 SNEGSKA (reference sequence). The CDR3 here is CSARDGDTEAFF. As DNA, the CDR3 is TGCAGTGCTAGAGATGGGGACACTGAAGCTTTCTTT.

The table lists this clonotype with a few counts. The chain links TRBV7-3 to TRBJ2-1; possible D gene TRBD2, 5 bases. CDR1 and CDR2 (germline): SGHTA, FQGTGA. V was clipped by 5 bases and J by 4 bases, with 15 bases between them. This CDR3 has 15 residues. The CDR3 protein is CASSQGRAEYNEQFF. CDR3 nucleotide sequence: TGTGCCAGCAGCCAAGGGAGAGCAGAGTACAATGAGCAGTTCTTC.

About this clonotype itself: At one end, the junction sequence differs from germline, possibly due to a read error. The J gene is TRBJ2-7, the V gene TRBV5-6; possible D gene TRBD2, 8 bases. Germline assignment: CDR1 SGHDT and CDR2 YYEEEE. This CDR3 is built from 16 residues. CDR3 in amino acids: CASSPGGGRDRQRVDF. The CDR3 nucleotides read TGTGCCAGCAGCCCGGGAGGGGGCCGAGACAGGCAAAGGGTTGACTTC. Complete variable domain (other parts from reference TRBV5-6 and TRBJ2-7): DAGVTQSPTHLIKTRGQQVTLRCSPKSGHDTVSWYQQALGQGPQFIFQYYEEEERQRGNFPDRFSGHQFPNYSSELNVNALLLGDSALYLCASSPGGGRDRQRVDFGPGTRLTVT.

This clonotype was counted only a few times. The V and J genes are TRBV7-2 and TRBJ2-3; TRBD2 agrees at 11 bases. The CDR3 length is 18 residues. The V and J ends lost 9 bases and 0 bases, in that order; junction bases with no gene match: 14. CDR1 SGHTA and CDR2 FQGNSA come from the germline V gene. CDR3: CARSTRKLAGVSTDTQYF. The CDR3 coding sequence is TGTGCCAGAAGCACCCGGAAACTAGCGGGGGTGAGCACAGATACGCAGTATTTT.

This chain joins TRBV2 and TRBJ2-5, with 8 bases that match TRBD1. After removal of 6 bases from V and 3 bases from J, the junction contained 3 bases not matched to a gene. Germline loops: CDR1 SNHLY, CDR2 FYNNEI. The CDR3 has 13 residues. The CDR3 protein is CASRRTGKETQYF. CDR3 DNA: TGTGCCAGCAGGCGGACAGGGAAAGAGACCCAGTACTTC.

The CDR3 spells CASSYVSENQPQHF. The CDR3 DNA reads TGTGCCAGCAGTTATGTGTCGGAAAATCAGCCCCAGCATTTT. V usage is TRBV6-2 or TRBV6-3 and J usage is TRBJ1-5; D ambiguous. The germline V gene has CDR1 MNHEY and CDR2 SVGEGT. Trimming pared 3 bases from V and 4 bases from J, leaving 10 bases between. The CDR3 totals 14 residues.

The chain recombines TRBV29-1 with TRBJ2-3; D call uncertain. Germline V gene data show CDR1 as SQVTM and CDR2 as ANQGSEA. V lost 4 bases and J lost 2, with 16 bases in between. This CDR3 is 15 amino acids long. The CDR3 DNA reads TGCAGCGTTGTAAGGGTCACCACCACCACAGATACGCAGTATTTT. Translating it yields CSVVRVTTTTDTQYF.

This chain connects TRBV5-1 to TRBJ2-2; 8 bases are shared with TRBD1. Germline V gene data show CDR1 as SGHRS and CDR2 as YFSETQ. V dropped 9 bases and J dropped 2; count of bases not matched to a gene: 6. CDR3 size: 14 residues. The CDR3, as DNA: TGCGCCACGAGCGACAGGGGAAACACCGGGGAGCTGTTTTTT. This sequence encodes CATSDRGNTGELFF. The whole variable domain, filled in from reference TRBV5-1 and TRBJ2-2, reads KAGVTQTPRYLIKTRGQQVTLSCSPISGHRSVSWYQQTPGQGLQFLFEYFSETQRNKGNFPGRFSGRQFSNSRSEMNVSTLELGDSALYLCATSDRGNTGELFFGEGSRLTVL.

The chain couples TRBV4-1 to TRBJ2-7; TRBD2 might be the D (6 bases). The CDR3 covers 15 residues. Trimming removed 1 base at V and 2 bases at J, with 12 bases between. Germline lookup yields CDR1 MGHRA and CDR2 YSYEKL. The CDR3 DNA reads as TGCGCCAGCAGCCAAGTTATAACGGGGGCCTACGAGCAGTACTTC. This gives the protein CASSQVITGAYEQYF.

The chain employs TRBV4-3 and TRBJ2-6; D is uncertain. The germline gives CDR1 LGHNA, CDR2 YSLEER. The CDR3 spans 16 residues. V was clipped by 1 base and J by 0 bases, with 7 bases between them. The CDR3 loop reads CASSQGSHSGANVLTF. CDR3 nucleotide sequence: TGCGCCAGCAGCCAAGGGAGTCACTCTGGGGCCAACGTCCTGACTTTC.

The chain employs TRBV7-9 and TRBJ2-5; D may match TRBD1 or TRBD2 (6 bases each). This CDR3 has 14 residues. With 4 bases removed from V and 5 bases from J, the gap between germline ends came to 14 bases. Germline loops: CDR1 SEHNR, CDR2 FQNEAQ (reference sequence). CDR3 in DNA: TGTGCCAGCAGCTCCCCCACGGGGGCCGAGACCCAGTACTTC. Protein sequence: CASSSPTGAETQYF.

V usage is TRBV6-1 and J usage is TRBJ1-5; D might be TRBD1 (5 bases). V lost 5 bases and J lost 5, with 13 bases in between. The CDR3 runs 14 residues. Germline V gene data show CDR1 as MNHNS and CDR2 as SASEGT. The DNA for the CDR3 is TGTGCCAGCAGTTACCCGGGGGGAGATCAGCCCCAGCATTTT. As protein: CASSYPGGDQPQHF.

This clonotype appeared a few times. The chain joins TRBV29-1 to TRBJ1-2; D not certain. Germline V lookup: CDR1 SQVTM, CDR2 ANQGSEA. This CDR3 is 13 amino acids long. V dropped 2 bases and J dropped 0 bases, with 7 bases sitting between them. The CDR3 nucleotides read TGCAGCGTTGAACGGCCAGCTAACTATGGCTACACCTTC. This sequence encodes CSVERPANYGYTF.

The chain links TRBV11-2 to TRBJ2-7, with 12 bases fitting TRBD2. The junction had 4 bases not matched to a gene; V was cut back by 6 bases and J by 4 bases. The CDR3 totals 14 residues. The germline CDR1 and CDR2 sequences are SGHAT and FQNNGV. CDR3 nucleotide sequence: TGTGCCAGCAGAAGACTAGCGGGGGAGTACGAGCAGTACTTC. It translates to CASRRLAGEYEQYF. Full variable domain (outside the CDR3, taken from reference TRBV11-2 and TRBJ2-7): EAGVAQSPRYKIIEKRQSVAFWCNPISGHATLYWYQQILGQGPKLLIQFQNNGVVDDSQLPKDRFSAERLKGVDSTLKIQPAKLEDSAVYLCASRRLAGEYEQYFGPGTRLTVT.

This clonotype appeared a few times. The chain has TRBV6-2 or TRBV6-3 and TRBJ2-2; a possible D gene is TRBD1 (7 bases). CDR1 is MNHEY, CDR2 SVGEGT, per germline. This CDR3 comprises 19 residues. Trimming shortened V by 4 bases and J by 4 bases, and 25 bases separated the two germline ends. CDR3 region: CASSWQGPSDRVGTGELFF. The CDR3, as DNA: TGTGCCAGCAGTTGGCAAGGCCCTAGCGACAGGGTCGGCACCGGGGAGCTGTTTTTT.